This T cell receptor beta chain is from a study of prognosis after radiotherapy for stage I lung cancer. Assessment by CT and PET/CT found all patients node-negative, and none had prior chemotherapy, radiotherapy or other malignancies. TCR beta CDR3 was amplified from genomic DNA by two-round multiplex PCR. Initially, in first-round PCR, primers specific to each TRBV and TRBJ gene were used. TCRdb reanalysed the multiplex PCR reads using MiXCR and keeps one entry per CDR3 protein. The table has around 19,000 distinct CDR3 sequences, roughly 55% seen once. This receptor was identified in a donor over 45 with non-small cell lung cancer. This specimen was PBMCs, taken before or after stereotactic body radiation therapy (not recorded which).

As DNA, the CDR3 is TGTGCCACCAGTTTACAGGGGATCGGAAATGAGCAGTTCTTC. Its protein product is CATSLQGIGNEQFF. The J gene is TRBJ2-1, the V gene TRBV24-1; 7 bases line up with TRBD1. Trimming took 6 bases from V and 7 from J; bases not matched to a gene: 8. Germline loops: CDR1 KGHDR, CDR2 SFDVKD. The CDR3 sequence is 14 residues long.